These T cell receptor beta chains were read from a single sample in a study of blood T cell repertoires in COVID-19. The assay was immunoSEQ multiplex PCR, and TCRdb's table has in-frame clones only and misses some. The sample has some 220,000 clones; about 90% are singletons. Sequenced: peripheral blood. Receptor source: a man aged 30-40 years with COVID-19, enrolled during active disease. Both conserved end residues are trimmed from each CDR3.

j_call | v_call | cdr3_length | cdr3_aa
TRBJ1-4 | TRBV25-1 | 12 | ASREQSTNEKLF
TRBJ2-7 | TRBV6-5 | 11 | ASSLDRVHEQY
TRBJ1-1 | TRBV7-9 | 8 | ASRKPEAF
TRBJ2-2 | TRBV4-2 | 15 | ASSQEVRISSTGELF
TRBJ1-2 | TRBV25-1 | 13 | ASSHTTGAPDGYT
TRBJ1-1 | TRBV6-5 | 13 | ASSYATGVSTEAF
TRBJ1-2 | TRBV6-6 | 12 | ASRPYRDWDGYT
TRBJ1-2 | TRBV5-1 | 13 | ASSLVPQILSGYT
TRBJ1-5 | TRBV20-1 | 13 | SASGRLYSNQPQH
TRBJ1-1 | TRBV11-1 | 11 | ATRRGPGTEAF
TRBJ1-2 | TRBV7-2 | 12 | ASSSTQTNYGYT
TRBJ1-2 | TRBV19 | 10 | ASSLRTDGYT
TRBJ1-2 | TRBV5-4 | 10 | ASSPGGKGYT
TRBJ2-4 | TRBV7-3 | 14 | ASSLHQAGDKNIQY
TRBJ1-6 | TRBV12-3/TRBV12-4 | 10 | ASSDGNSPLH
TRBJ1-2 | TRBV5-4 | 13 | ASSRYRTGIYGYT
TRBJ1-5 | TRBV4-1 | 13 | ASRRNTGGNQPQH
TRBJ1-2 | TRBV7-7 | 13 | ASSLGQGPSYGYT
TRBJ2-3 | TRBV2 | 10 | ASTIYANTQY
TRBJ2-4 | TRBV6-1 | 12 | ASSESGYKNIQY
TRBJ2-3 | TRBV5-1 | 16 | ASSLGLAGGTSTDTQY
TRBJ2-5 | TRBV3-1/TRBV3-2 | 13 | ASSFPGQGKETQY
TRBJ1-2 | TRBV6-5 | 11 | ASMRGGNYGYT
TRBJ2-2 | TRBV18 | 13 | ASSSDRVNTGELF
TRBJ1-1 | TRBV6-5 | 11 | ASSRKLNTEAF
TRBJ1-2 | TRBV6-4 | 13 | ASSMAGTGPYGYT
TRBJ2-6 | TRBV6-6 | 12 | ASSYVSGANVLT
TRBJ2-5 | TRBV9 | 14 | ASSVGAGGPRETQY
TRBJ2-4 | TRBV5-4 | 15 | ASSFTGNVGTKNIQY
TRBJ2-1 | TRBV3-1/TRBV3-2 | 14 | ASSRRRATPGNEQF
TRBJ2-7 | TRBV5-1 | 14 | ASSPELQGASYEQY
TRBJ2-1 | TRBV6-2/TRBV6-3 | 14 | ASSYEWGESDNEQF
TRBJ2-5 | TRBV19 | 12 | ASSMAVMKETQY
TRBJ1-2 | TRBV6-1 | 11 | ASSERQGYGYT
TRBJ1-1 | TRBV10-3 | 12 | ATTDSPENTEAF
TRBJ2-1 | TRBV19 | 13 | ASSRGTGDYNEQF
TRBJ2-7 | TRBV5-1 | 12 | ASSNGQGTAEQY
TRBJ2-7 | TRBV18 | 12 | ASSPGGQGHEQY
TRBJ2-7 | TRBV3-1/TRBV3-2 | 13 | ASSQDAGGDDEQY
TRBJ2-7 | TRBV4-1 | 13 | ASSQVQVYTYEQY
TRBJ2-3 | TRBV5-1 | 14 | ASSLPRQGAGDTQY
TRBJ2-1 | TRBV27 | 13 | ASRAGGLGLNEQF